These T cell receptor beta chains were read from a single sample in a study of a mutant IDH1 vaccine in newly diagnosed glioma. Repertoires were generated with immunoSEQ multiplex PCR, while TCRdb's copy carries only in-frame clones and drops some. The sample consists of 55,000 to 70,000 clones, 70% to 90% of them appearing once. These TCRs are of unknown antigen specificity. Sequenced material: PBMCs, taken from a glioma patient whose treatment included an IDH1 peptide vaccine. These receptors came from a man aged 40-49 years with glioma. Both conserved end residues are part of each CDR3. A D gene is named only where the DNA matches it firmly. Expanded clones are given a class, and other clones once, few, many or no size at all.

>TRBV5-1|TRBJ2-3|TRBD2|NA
TGCGCCAGCAGCCCGACGGCTAGCGGGGGGCATAGCACAGATACGCAGTATTTT
CASSPTASGGHSTDTQYF
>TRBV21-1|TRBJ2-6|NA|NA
TGTGCCAGCGGGGTGATCTCTGGGGCCAACGTCCTGACTTTC
CASGVISGANVLTF
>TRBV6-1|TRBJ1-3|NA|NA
TGTGCCAGCAGTGAACTAGGGACTGGAAACACCATATATTTT
CASSELGTGNTIYF
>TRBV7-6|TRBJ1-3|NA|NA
TGTGCCAGCGAGTCAGGCAGCCTCTCTGGAAACACCATATATTTT
CASESGSLSGNTIYF
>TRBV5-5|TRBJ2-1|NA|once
TGTGCCAGCAAACTTGGATTGGCATTTAGCTACAATGAGCAGTTCTTC
CASKLGLAFSYNEQFF
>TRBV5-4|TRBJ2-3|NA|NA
TGTGCCAGCAGCCGGCCGGGCCTTGGAACAGATACGCAGTATTTT
CASSRPGLGTDTQYF
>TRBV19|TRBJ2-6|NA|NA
TGTGCCAGTAGTACGGGGGCCAACGTCCTGACTTTC
CASSTGANVLTF
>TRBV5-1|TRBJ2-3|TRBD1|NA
TGCGCCAGCAGCTTGGTAGGACAGGGCACAGATACGCAGTATTTT
CASSLVGQGTDTQYF
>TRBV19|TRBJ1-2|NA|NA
TGTGCCAGTAGTCTGCCTCCCCCCAACTCCTATGGCTACACCTTC
CASSLPPPNSYGYTF
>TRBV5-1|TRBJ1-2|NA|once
TGCGCCAGCAGCTTGGAACAGGGCATGGGCGGCTACACCTTC
CASSLEQGMGGYTF
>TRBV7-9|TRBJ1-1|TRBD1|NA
TGTGCCAGCAGCTGGGGACAGGGTAGCACTGAAGCTTTCTTT
CASSWGQGSTEAFF
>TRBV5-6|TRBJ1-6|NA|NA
TGTGCCAGCAGCTTGGATGCAACGGGCTCCTATAATTCACCCCTCCACTTT
CASSLDATGSYNSPLHF
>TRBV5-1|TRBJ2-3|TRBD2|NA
TGCGCCAGCAGCTTGTGGGGTAGCGGGGGTACTAGCACAGATACGCAGTATTTT
CASSLWGSGGTSTDTQYF
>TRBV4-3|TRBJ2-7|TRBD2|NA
TGCGCCAGCAGCCAAGGACTAGCGACCTACGAGCAGTACTTC
CASSQGLATYEQYF
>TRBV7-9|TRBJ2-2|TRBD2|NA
TGTGCCAGCAGCGCGACTAGCGGGGCGAACACCGGGGAGCTGTTTTTT
CASSATSGANTGELFF
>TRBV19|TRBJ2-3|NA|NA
TGTGCCAGTAGTTATACTAGTGGCGGTTTCACAGATACGCAGTATTTT
CASSYTSGGFTDTQYF
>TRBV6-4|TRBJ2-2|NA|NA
TGTGCCAGCCCAAGTGGACGGGCCGGGGAGCTGTTTTTT
CASPSGRAGELFF
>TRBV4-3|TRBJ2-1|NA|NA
TGCGCCAGCAGCCAAGATTTCAGGCTCTACTACAATGAGCAGTTCTTC
CASSQDFRLYYNEQFF
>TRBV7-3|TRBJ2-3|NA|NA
TGTGCCAGCAGCTTATCTCACGGGAGTTTAGATACGCAGTATTTT
CASSLSHGSLDTQYF
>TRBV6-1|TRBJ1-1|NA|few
TGTGCCAGCAGTGGGCGGAGAAATGAAGAAGCTTTCTTT
CASSGRRNEEAFF
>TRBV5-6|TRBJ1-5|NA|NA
TGTGCCAGCAGCTTGGGACAAACCCCTCAGCCCCAGCATTTT
CASSLGQTPQPQHF
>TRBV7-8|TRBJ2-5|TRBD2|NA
TGTGCCAGCAGCTTTAGCGGGGGGGCAGGAGAGACCCAGTACTTC
CASSFSGGAGETQYF
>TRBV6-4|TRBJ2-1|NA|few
TGTGCCAGCAGTGTAGGAGACACCTACAATGAGCAGTTCTTC
CASSVGDTYNEQFF
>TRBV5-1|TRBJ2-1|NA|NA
TGCGCCAGCAGCTTGGTTCCAGACAATGAGCAGTTCTTC
CASSLVPDNEQFF
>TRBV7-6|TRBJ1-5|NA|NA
TGTGCCAGCAGCGAGCTAGGGGGATTAGTAGGCAATCAGCCCCAGCATTTT
CASSELGGLVGNQPQHF
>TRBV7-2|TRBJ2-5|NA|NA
TGTGCCAGCAGCCCAGGGAGGTACCAAGAGACCCAGTACTTC
CASSPGRYQETQYF
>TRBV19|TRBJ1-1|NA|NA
TGTGCCAGTAGTATAGGGGTTTTCGGCACTGAAGCTTTCTTT
CASSIGVFGTEAFF
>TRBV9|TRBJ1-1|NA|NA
TGTGCCAGCAGTGAATGGGGGAACAGGGAGGACACTGAAGCTTTCTTT
CASSEWGNREDTEAFF